Listed here are 14 T cell receptor beta chains from one sample, sequenced in a study of blood T cell repertoires in COVID-19 (dated by TCRdb to 2019 to 2021). Libraries were made using the immunoSEQ multiplex PCR assay. TCRdb re-hosts the immuneACCESS table, in-frame sequences only. Its copies lack some clones; in the studies checked, an unresolved V gene accounts for under half of them, and the cause for the rest is not known. Counted in this sample were approximately 300,000 clones; approximately 81% of them appeared once. Jointly, the top ten make up under 2% of the sample. Input material: PBMCs or T cells enriched from blood (not recorded which). These receptors all stem from a woman in her twenties or thirties who had been exposed to COVID-19.

This rearrangement joins TRBV2 to TRBJ2-7; 8 bases agree with TRBD1. CDR1 SNHLY and CDR2 FYNNEI come from the germline V gene. CDR3 length equals 16 residues. J lost 5 bases, V lost 6 bases, and 15 bases had no gene match. For the CDR3, the DNA is TGTGCCAGCAGCCCCACGTTAGGACAGGGTAGCAACGAGCAGTACTTC. Its translation is CASSPTLGQGSNEQYF.

This rearrangement joins TRBV5-1 to TRBJ2-5, with D maybe TRBD1 (5 bases). Trimming shortened V by 2 bases and J by 2 bases, and 10 bases separated the two germline ends. CDR3 length: 14 residues. CDR1 is SGHRS, CDR2 YFSETQ, per germline. The CDR3 coding sequence is TGCGCCAGCAGCTTCGACAGCTTTCAAGAGACCCAGTACTTC. This codes for CASSFDSFQETQYF.

V and J are TRBV4-2 and TRBJ2-7; 13 bases align to TRBD2. Losses at the gene ends were 2 bases for V and 0 bases for J; bases not matched to a gene: 4. The germline V gene encodes CDR1 LGHNA and CDR2 YNFKEQ. This CDR3 is 17 amino acids long. The CDR3: CASSQRTSGGTSYEQYF. DNA of the CDR3: TGTGCCAGCAGCCAAAGGACTAGCGGGGGAACCTCCTACGAGCAGTACTTC.

The rearrangement links TRBV30 to TRBJ1-2; the D is unclear. The CDR3 sequence is 14 residues long. V lost 2 bases and J lost 2, with 12 bases in between. Germline V gene data show CDR1 as GTSNPN and CDR2 as SVGIG (reference sequence). CDR3 sequence (DNA): TGTGCCTGGAGTAGGAGCCAAAGAAACTATGGCTACACCTTC. Translation: CAWSRSQRNYGYTF. Drawing the rest from reference TRBV30 and TRBJ1-2, the complete variable domain is SQTIHQWPATLVQPVGSPLSLECTVEGTSNPNLYWYRQAAGRGLQLLFYSVGIGQISSEVPQNLSASRPQDRQFILSSKKLLLSDSGFYLCAWSRSQRNYGYTFGSGTRLTVV.

This chain links TRBV4-2 with TRBJ2-7; D may be TRBD1 (5 bases). CDR1 is LGHNA, CDR2 YNFKEQ, per germline. This CDR3 has 14 residues. V lost 1 base to trimming and J lost 5 bases, with 12 bases between them. CDR3 sequence reads: CASSQVAGINEQYF. In nucleotides, the CDR3 is TGTGCCAGCAGCCAAGTCGCAGGGATCAACGAGCAGTACTTC.

This clone showed up many times. The V and J genes are TRBV19 and TRBJ2-5; D is perhaps TRBD2 (6 bases). The CDR3 extends over 12 amino acids. CDR1 is LNHDA and CDR2 is SQIVND in the germline V gene (reference sequence). Trimming left V 6 bases short and J 5 bases short, with 10 bases between. The CDR3 here is CASRQAGETQYF. In DNA form, the CDR3 reads TGTGCCAGTAGACAGGCGGGGGAGACCCAGTACTTC. Full variable domain (outside the CDR3, taken from reference TRBV19 and TRBJ2-5): DGGITQSPKYLFRKEGQNVTLSCEQNLNHDAMYWYRQDPGQGLRLIYYSQIVNDFQKGDIAEGYSVSREKKESFPLTVTSAQKNPTAFYLCASRQAGETQYFGPGTRLLVL.

This chain joins TRBV4-1 and TRBJ2-2, with 9 bases identical to TRBD2. Germline-derived CDR1 and CDR2 are MGHRA and YSYEKL. There are 17 residues in the CDR3. With V trimmed by 1 base and J by 2 bases, 5 bases remained unmatched. CDR3 region: CASSQVLAGANTGELFF. The DNA of the CDR3 is TGCGCCAGCAGCCAAGTTTTAGCGGGGGCCAACACCGGGGAGCTGTTTTTT.

The count of this clone is one. The V call is TRBV27, the J call TRBJ1-4; perhaps TRBD1 as D (5 bases). Trimming stripped 0 bases from V and 8 bases from J, with 10 bases between. Germline V gene data show CDR1 as MNHEY and CDR2 as SMNVEV (reference sequence). The CDR3 is 14 residues long. CDR3 amino acids: CASSLSGGKEKLFF. The CDR3 bases are TGTGCCAGCAGTTTATCGGGGGGGAAAGAAAAACTGTTTTTT.

The chain has TRBV12-3 or TRBV12-4 and TRBJ2-2, with TRBD2 as a possible D gene (5 bases). The CDR3 spans 12 residues. The V and J ends lost 3 bases and 7 bases respectively, with 6 bases between them. The DNA of the CDR3 is TGTGCCAGCAGTTTGAGGGACGGGGAGCTGTTTTTT. It specifies CASSLRDGELFF.

Here the CDR3 DNA reads TGTGCCAGCAGCCAACCTTGGACAGGGGGCACTGAAGCTTTCTTT. Translation: CASSQPWTGGTEAFF. The genes are TRBV3-1 (or the pseudogene TRBV3-2) and TRBJ1-1, with 10 bases identical to TRBD1. CDR3 length: 15 residues. CDR1 is LGHDT and CDR2 is YNNKEL in the germline V gene (reference sequence). Trimming cost V 2 bases and J 4 bases; bases outside gene matches: 4.

V and J are TRBV19 and TRBJ2-1, with 11 bases fitting TRBD2. Trimming took 5 bases from V and 0 from J; bases not matched to a gene: 6. CDR1 and CDR2 from the germline V gene are LNHDA and SQIVND (reference sequence). The CDR3 totals 17 residues. CDR3: CASSFRLAGSSYNEQFF. The CDR3 nucleotides read TGTGCCAGTAGTTTCCGACTAGCGGGGAGCTCCTACAATGAGCAGTTCTTC.

V and J are TRBV19 and TRBJ1-1; D uncertain. The CDR3 totals 11 residues. Germline assignment: CDR1 LNHDA and CDR2 SQIVND (reference sequence). V was pared by 1 base and J by 6 bases, with 3 bases between. Here the CDR3 DNA reads TGTGCCAGTAGTATAGCCGCTGAAGCTTTCTTT. It yields the protein CASSIAAEAFF.

This clone was counted many times. The rearrangement links TRBV6-1 to TRBJ2-3; 11 bases are shared with TRBD2. This CDR3 comprises 17 residues. In germline, CDR1 is MNHNS, CDR2 SASEGT. V lost 1 base to trimming and J lost 2 bases; unmatched junction nucleotides: 5. In nucleotides, the CDR3 is TGTGCCAGCAGTGAAGAGGGACTAGCGGAACCCACAGATACGCAGTATTTT. Translated, it gives CASSEEGLAEPTDTQYF.

The gene calls are TRBV6-1 and TRBJ1-1; D gene unclear. CDR1 is MNHNS and CDR2 is SASEGT in the germline V gene. This CDR3 spans 14 amino acids. The germline V and J ends were trimmed by 0 bases and 1 base, with 6 bases remaining between them. CDR3 in DNA: TGTGCCAGCAGTGAAGCGAGGTCGAACACTGAAGCTTTCTTT. Translation gives CASSEARSNTEAFF.